This is a list of T cell receptor beta chains from one sample in a study of T cell responses to AZD1222 COVID-19 vaccine. Libraries were prepared by immunoSEQ multiplex PCR; TCRdb keeps only in-frame clonotypes and omits some of them. The table includes fewer than 120,000 clones, nearly 90% detected once. The material sequenced was peripheral blood, taken on day 0 of AZD1222 vaccination. The receptors were sampled from an adult in good health. CDR3s include the opening cysteine and the closing phenylalanine or tryptophan. Each record gives: V gene, J gene, clone size, D gene, CDR3 DNA, CDR3 protein. D genes are given only for firm matches. Size is stated for part of the rows, as once, few or many counts, or as a class when the clone is expanded.

TRBV21-1,TRBJ2-2,-,-,TGTGCCAGCAATGCCCGGAAGAACACCGGGGAGCTGTTTTTT,CASNARKNTGELFF
TRBV7-2,TRBJ1-1,-,-,TGTGCCAGCAGCTCCCAAGGCGTTTTGAACACTGAAGCTTTCTTT,CASSSQGVLNTEAFF
TRBV28,TRBJ2-7,-,TRBD1,TGTGCCAGCAGGGGGGACAGGGCTGGTCCCGAGCAGTACTTC,CASRGDRAGPEQYF
TRBV3-1/TRBV3-2,TRBJ2-1,-,TRBD2,TGTGCCAGCAGCCCAACTGGGGGGGGCTACAATGAGCAGTTCTTC,CASSPTGGGYNEQFF
TRBV10-2,TRBJ2-7,-,TRBD2,TGCGCCAGCAGTGTGACTAGCGGGAGAGTACCCTCCGAGCAGTACTTC,CASSVTSGRVPSEQYF
TRBV5-1,TRBJ2-7,-,-,TGCGCCAGCAGCTTTGCGGGGCCCTACGAGCAGTACTTC,CASSFAGPYEQYF
TRBV19,TRBJ1-1,-,-,TGTGCCAGTAGTATAGAGGCAAAGAGGAACAGTGGACTGAACACTGAAGCTTTCTTT,CASSIEAKRNSGLNTEAFF
TRBV12-3/TRBV12-4,TRBJ2-1,-,-,TGTGCCAGCAAGTCCTGGGATGAGCAGTTCTTC,CASKSWDEQFF
TRBV27,TRBJ1-2,-,TRBD1,TGTGCCAGCAGTTTGCCATCCGGGACAGGGGCGTATGGCTACACCTTC,CASSLPSGTGAYGYTF
TRBV7-3,TRBJ2-1,-,-,TGTGCCAGCAGCCCCCAGGGTTCCCTCATCGATGAGCAGTTCTTC,CASSPQGSLIDEQFF
TRBV6-2/TRBV6-3,TRBJ1-5,-,-,TGTGCCAGCAGTGACCTACAGGCGAGCAATCAGCCCCAGCATTTT,CASSDLQASNQPQHF
TRBV30,TRBJ2-7,-,TRBD1,TGTGCCTGGAGGAACAGGGGCTCCTACGAGCAGTACTTC,CAWRNRGSYEQYF
TRBV29-1,TRBJ2-3,once,-,TGCAGCGGGAAGGGGCTGGCAGGGGGGGCAGATACGCAGTATTTT,CSGKGLAGGADTQYF
TRBV9,TRBJ1-6,-,-,TGTGCCAGCAGCGCGCAGAATTCACCCCTCCACTTT,CASSAQNSPLHF
TRBV3-1/TRBV3-2,TRBJ2-3,-,TRBD2,TGTGCCAGCAGACCCACTAGCGGGAGGGGGAATACGCAGTATTTT,CASRPTSGRGNTQYF
TRBV18,TRBJ1-4,-,TRBD1,TGTGCCAGCTCACTCAACAGGGGGCCAGAAGAAAAACTGTTTTTT,CASSLNRGPEEKLFF
TRBV28,TRBJ1-5,-,-,TGTGCCAGCATGGTGTGGAATCAGCCCCAGCATTTT,CASMVWNQPQHF
TRBV5-4,TRBJ2-3,-,TRBD2,TGTGCCAGCAGCTCCGGTAGCGGGAGGGCCACAGATACGCAGTATTTT,CASSSGSGRATDTQYF
TRBV19,TRBJ1-1,-,TRBD1,TGTGCCAGTAGTACCCGGGACAGAAACACTGAAGCTTTCTTT,CASSTRDRNTEAFF
TRBV25-1,TRBJ1-6,once,-,TGTGCCAGCAGCTACGGGGCAAGCTCACCCCTCCACTTT,CASSYGASSPLHF
TRBV19,TRBJ1-3,once,-,TGTGCCAGTGACTGGGGCTCTGGAAACACCATATATTTT,CASDWGSGNTIYF
TRBV2,TRBJ2-2,-,-,TGTGCCAGCAGTGCTACTAGGACGAACACCGGGGAGCTGTTTTTT,CASSATRTNTGELFF
TRBV27,TRBJ1-5,-,-,TGTGCCAGCAGTTTTGGGCAGCGGGATCAGCCCCAGCATTTT,CASSFGQRDQPQHF
TRBV7-9,TRBJ1-4,few,-,TGTGCCAGCAGCTTAGCCGGGGGGCCTAATGAAAAACTGTTTTTT,CASSLAGGPNEKLFF
TRBV29-1,TRBJ2-3,-,-,TGCAGCACTAGGGTGGGGACAGATACGCAGTATTTT,CSTRVGTDTQYF
TRBV6-5,TRBJ1-1,-,-,TGTGCCAGCAGCCCCCCCCACAGGGCTAACACTGAAGCTTTCTTT,CASSPPHRANTEAFF
TRBV5-1,TRBJ2-3,-,-,TGCGCCAGCAGCTTGGTTACTTCAGTGAGCACAGATACGCAGTATTTT,CASSLVTSVSTDTQYF
TRBV6-2/TRBV6-3,TRBJ2-7,-,TRBD1,TGTGCCAGCAGTTACTCGGTGGGACAGGGACGCTACGAGCAGTACTTC,CASSYSVGQGRYEQYF
TRBV2,TRBJ2-7,-,TRBD2,TGTGCCAGCAGCCAATACTTAGCGGGAGCCTCCTACGAGCAGTACTTC,CASSQYLAGASYEQYF
TRBV11-3,TRBJ2-3,-,TRBD2,TGTGCCAGCAGCTTAGGGGGAGCGGGGGATGGAGATACGCAGTATTTT,CASSLGGAGDGDTQYF
TRBV19,TRBJ1-3,-,-,TGTGCCAGTAGTCCGGACAGACTCTCTGGAAACACCATATATTTT,CASSPDRLSGNTIYF
TRBV14,TRBJ2-7,few,TRBD2,TGTGCCAGCAGCCGGGTTAGCGGGGGGGCCGGAGGAGAGCAGTACTTC,CASSRVSGGAGGEQYF
TRBV7-8,TRBJ1-2,-,-,TGTGCCAGCAGCTTAGACCGATTCGGCTACACCTTC,CASSLDRFGYTF
TRBV6-5,TRBJ1-1,-,-,TGTGCCAGCAGGGCCGGGACAACAACTGAAGCTTTCTTT,CASRAGTTTEAFF
TRBV19,TRBJ2-2,once,TRBD1,TGTGCCAGTAGTGCGTCAGGGGGAGTGAACACCGGGGAGCTGTTTTTT,CASSASGGVNTGELFF
TRBV5-4,TRBJ1-4,-,TRBD1,TGTGCCAGCAGCTTGGGTGTAACAGGGGTCGGAGGTGAAAAACTGTTTTTT,CASSLGVTGVGGEKLFF
TRBV18,TRBJ1-5,once,TRBD1,TGTGCCAGCTCCCTAGGGGGACAGGCCCCGCAGCCCCAGCATTTT,CASSLGGQAPQPQHF
TRBV18,TRBJ2-7,-,TRBD1,TGTGCCAGCTCTCCGAGTTCCGGGACAGAACTAAAATCCGGGTACGAGCAGTACTTC,CASSPSSGTELKSGYEQYF
TRBV11-2,TRBJ1-3,-,-,TGTGCCAGCAGCTCGCCGAGCTCTGGAAACACCATATATTTT,CASSSPSSGNTIYF
TRBV10-2,TRBJ1-5,-,-,TGCGCCAGCAGTCGACAGACGACCCAGCCCCAGCATTTT,CASSRQTTQPQHF
TRBV28,TRBJ1-1,-,-,TGTGCCAGCCCCCCCCTGGGACATAATCCTGCGGCTTTCTTT,CASPPLGHNPAAFF
TRBV5-1,TRBJ2-3,-,-,TGCGCCAGCAGCTTAGACAGGACAGATACGCAGTATTTT,CASSLDRTDTQYF
TRBV19,TRBJ1-5,-,-,TGTGCCAGTAAGGGGGACAAGATCCCCGTTAGCAATCAGCCCCAGCATTTT,CASKGDKIPVSNQPQHF
TRBV5-1,TRBJ1-1,-,-,TGCGCCAGCAGCTTGCGCGACACTGAAGCTTTCTTT,CASSLRDTEAFF
TRBV6-1,TRBJ2-5,few,TRBD2,TGTGCCAGCAGTGCCTTTCTGTATAGCGGGAGTAAGGAGACCCAGTACTTC,CASSAFLYSGSKETQYF